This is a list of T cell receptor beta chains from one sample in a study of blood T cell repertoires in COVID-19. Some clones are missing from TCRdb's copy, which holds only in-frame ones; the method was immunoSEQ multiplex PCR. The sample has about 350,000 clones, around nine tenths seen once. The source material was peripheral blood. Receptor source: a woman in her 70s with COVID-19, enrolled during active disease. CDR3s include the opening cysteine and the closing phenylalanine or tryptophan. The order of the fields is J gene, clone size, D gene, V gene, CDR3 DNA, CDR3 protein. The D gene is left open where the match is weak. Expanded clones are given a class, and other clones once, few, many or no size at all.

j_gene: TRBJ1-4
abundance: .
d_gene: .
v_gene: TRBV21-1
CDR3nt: TGTGCCAGCAGGGTGGGACAGGGCTGTGAAAAACTGTTTTTT
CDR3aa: CASRVGQGCEKLFF

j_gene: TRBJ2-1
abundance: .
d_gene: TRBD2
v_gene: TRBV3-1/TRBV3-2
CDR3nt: TGTGCCAGCAGCCTTAAGGGACTAGGCGGGGTCTTC
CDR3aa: CASSLKGLGGVF

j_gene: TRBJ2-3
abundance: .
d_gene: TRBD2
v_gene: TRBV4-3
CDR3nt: TGCGCCAGCAGCCAAGATTGGCTAGCGGGGGGAGAGACAGATACGCAGTATTTT
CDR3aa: CASSQDWLAGGETDTQYF

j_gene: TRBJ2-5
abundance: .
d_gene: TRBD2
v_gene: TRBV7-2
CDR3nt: TGTGCCAGCAGCTTAGTTGGTAGCGGGGGGGCCAGAGAGACCCAGTACTTC
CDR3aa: CASSLVGSGGARETQYF

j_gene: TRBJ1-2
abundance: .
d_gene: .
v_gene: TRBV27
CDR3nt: TGTGCCAGCAGTCCCAGGACACCTGAGGTCTATGGCTACACCTTC
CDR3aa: CASSPRTPEVYGYTF

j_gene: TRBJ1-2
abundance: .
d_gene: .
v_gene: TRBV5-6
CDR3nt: TGTGCCAGCAGCTTGGAGTCCGGTGACTATGGCTACACCTTC
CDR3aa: CASSLESGDYGYTF

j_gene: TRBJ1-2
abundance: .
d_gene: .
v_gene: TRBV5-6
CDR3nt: TGTGCCAGCAGCCCCCGTGGGGGCTCAAGAAACTATGGCTACACCTTC
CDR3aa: CASSPRGGSRNYGYTF

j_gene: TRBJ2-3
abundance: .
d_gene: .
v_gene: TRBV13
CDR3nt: TGTGCCAGCAGCTCGCTAGTAGATACGCAGTATTTT
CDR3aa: CASSSLVDTQYF

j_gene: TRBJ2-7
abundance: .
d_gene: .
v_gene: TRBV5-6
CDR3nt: TGTGCCAGCAGCTTCCCACAATCCTACGAGCAGTACTTC
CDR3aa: CASSFPQSYEQYF

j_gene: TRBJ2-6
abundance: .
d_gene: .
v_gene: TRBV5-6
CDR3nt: TGTGCCAGCAGCCTACGAGTGTTCTCTGGGGCCAACGTCCTGACTTTC
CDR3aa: CASSLRVFSGANVLTF

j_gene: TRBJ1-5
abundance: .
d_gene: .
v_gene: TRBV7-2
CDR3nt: TGTGCCAGCAGCTTAGTTGGGACAAGCAATCAGCCCCAGCATTTT
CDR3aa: CASSLVGTSNQPQHF

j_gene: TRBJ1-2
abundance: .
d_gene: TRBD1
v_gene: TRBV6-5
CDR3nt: TGTGCCAGCAGCTGGACAGGGGGTGGCTATGGCTACACCTTC
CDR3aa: CASSWTGGGYGYTF

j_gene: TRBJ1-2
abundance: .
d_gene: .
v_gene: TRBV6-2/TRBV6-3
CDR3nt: TGTGCCAGCAGCAAAACCTCTTCCAGGCCCTATGGCTACACCTTC
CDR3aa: CASSKTSSRPYGYTF

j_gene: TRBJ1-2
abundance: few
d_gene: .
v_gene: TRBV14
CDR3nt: TGTGCCAGCAGTCCGTCCGGCTATGGCTACACCTTC
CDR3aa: CASSPSGYGYTF